The following is a T cell receptor (beta chain) sequence with its context. This clone was seen just once. This receptor's antigen is unknown. The record has no base qualities; no much larger clone is one base away. This specimen comes from a study of blood T cell repertoires in COVID-19 (dated by TCRdb to about 2020). Broadly, across the study: The collaborator samples originated in the United States, Italy and Spain and spanned the acute and convalescent phases of COVID-19. The sample metadata nearly always contained a de-identified subject ID, COVID-19 status, age in years and sex. The repertoires were released in a freely available public database intended as a resource for research on the immune response to SARS-CoV-2. The material from the prospective study consisted of cDNA or gDNA derived from T cells, B-cell-depleted T cells, or PBMCs. The samples were drawn from two sources: the first 160 participants of the ongoing ImmuneRACE study, and 1,200 or so subjects contributed by 6 global collaborators. The dataset comprised deeply sampled blood TCRbeta repertoires from subjects exposed to, actively infected with, or recovered from COVID-19. Where available, HLA class I and class II types were obtained from metadata supplied by the sample provider rather than from assay-based typing. General conclusions and limits of the study: The amount of clinical and demographic metadata varied by source and participant and was provided uncurated.

TCRbeta CDR3 regions were amplified from genomic DNA using the immunoSEQ Assay, a bias-controlled multiplex PCR. Regarding the original processing steps: The number of nucleated cells in each sample was estimated by amplification of reference gene primers within the assay. To quantify the absolute abundance of each unique TCRbeta CDR3 rearrangement, sequence reads were collapsed and filtered. For each sample, productive Simpson clonality was calculated by taking the square root of Simpson's diversity index across productive rearrangements. TCRdb stores this immuneACCESS table with in-frame sequences only. Part of the clones is absent; in the studies checked, under half of the shortfall reflects unresolved V genes, and no reason is known for the rest. V, J and clone size were drawn from that table, and D and trimming were deduced from the DNA. This sample has 250,000 to 300,000 clones in its table, and about 88% of those were observed once. The ten largest clones capture approximately 13% of the sample.

The collaborating institutions used their own protocols to collect whole blood in K2EDTA tubes. For TCRbeta analysis, collaborators shipped samples in one of three forms: frozen whole blood, isolated PBMCs, or DNA extracted from either of those sample types. The CDR3 has 15 amino acids, counting the end cysteine and phenylalanine. The entry retains the CDR3 DNA only, 45 bases that are in frame from base 1. Deletion took 3 bases off V and 1 base off J, with a span of 12 bases between the germline ends. Via the germline V gene, CDR1 is KGHDR and CDR2 SFDVKD. The sample taken for sequencing was peripheral blood. The TCR was taken from a woman in her fifties or sixties with acute or convalescent COVID-19. The sequence is built from TRBV24-1 and TRBJ2-7, with TRBD1 tentatively as D gene (6 bases match). The DNA sequence follows: TGTGCCACCAGTGATCCAGGGGTCGGTTCCTACGAGCAGTACTTC. Translated, it gives CATSDPGVGSYEQYF.